This T cell receptor (beta chain) was recovered during a study of early T cells in non-severe SARS-CoV-2 infection. Study at large: The chains were unpaired, and the sequenced material was bulk RNA from unsorted whole blood.

The study, taken as a whole, reports: VDJdb matching skewed toward anti-spike CD8 responses, missing private and CD4 specificities.

This CDR3 comprises 16 residues. Unique molecular identifiers were added to individual cDNA molecules. TCRdb fed the 5' RACE reads into MiXCR, producing one record per CDR3 protein. Of tens of thousands of distinct CDR3 sequences listed, more than 5% are singletons. This clonotype was recorded a few times. Its cognate antigen is unknown. The gene calls are TRBV1 and TRBJ2-3; the table calls TRBD2, which could not be checked here. TRBV1 constitutes a pseudogene. The clonotype was recovered from an adult who was a healthcare worker with PCR-confirmed SARS-CoV-2 infection or an uninfected control (not recorded which). The sequenced sample was whole blood. The CDR3 bases are TGCACCAGCAGCCTAAGAAGCGAGCGGAGCACAGATACGCAGTATTTT. It encodes CTSSLRSERSTDTQYF.